The rows below give T cell receptor beta chains drawn from one sample of a study of CXCR3-negative and CXCR3-positive naive CD8 T cells. TCRdb reprocessed the 5' RACE reads, with one entry per CDR3 protein and no DNA. The table lists approximately 56,000 distinct CDR3 sequences, with roughly 1.6% in the top ten. Sequencing used naive CXCR3- CD8+ T cells from blood. The receptors stem from a human donor in good health. Some clones in this sample may be carry-over from other donors' samples. The CDR3 runs from the conserved cysteine through the conserved F or W. Only part of the rows carry a size: once, few, many, or a class if the clone is expanded.

V	size	J	CDR3
TRBV7-2	-	TRBJ2-7	CASSPGYSYEQYF
TRBV12-3/TRBV12-4	-	TRBJ2-1	CASSDRLAGGAYNEQFF
TRBV5-1	-	TRBJ2-1	CASSLSGSSIGEQFF
TRBV4-1	-	TRBJ2-3	CASSQKVGADTQYF
TRBV29-1	-	TRBJ2-3	CSVRSRGRYEVSDTQYF
TRBV12-3/TRBV12-4	-	TRBJ2-2	CASSSFRTSGSVPRWTGELFF
TRBV29-1	-	TRBJ2-5	CSVEDGRVQETQYF
TRBV5-1	-	TRBJ2-7	CASSSGVSSYEQYF
TRBV7-9	-	TRBJ2-7	CASSFSSREQYF
TRBV29-1	-	TRBJ2-2	CSVVPTGAGTGELFF
TRBV14	medium-sized	TRBJ2-2	CASSHNWNTGELFF
TRBV29-1	-	TRBJ2-3	CSVEDHGQVDMTDTQYF
TRBV27	-	TRBJ2-7	CASSSRNTSYEQYF
TRBV29-1	-	TRBJ1-2	CSVDRRGQAPYGSTF
TRBV20-1	-	TRBJ2-7	CSARDILAGSYEQYF
TRBV7-9	-	TRBJ1-4	CASSVAGWGLTEKLFF